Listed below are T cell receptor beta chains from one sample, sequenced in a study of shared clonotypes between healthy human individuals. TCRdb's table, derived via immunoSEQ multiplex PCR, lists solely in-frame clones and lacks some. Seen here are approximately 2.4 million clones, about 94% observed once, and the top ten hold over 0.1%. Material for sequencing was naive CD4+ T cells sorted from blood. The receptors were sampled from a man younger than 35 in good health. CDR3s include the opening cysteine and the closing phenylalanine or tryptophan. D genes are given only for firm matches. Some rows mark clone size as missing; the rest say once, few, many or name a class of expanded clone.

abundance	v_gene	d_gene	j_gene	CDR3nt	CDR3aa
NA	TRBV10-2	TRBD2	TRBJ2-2	TGCGCCAGCAGGCTAGCGGGAGTAACCACCGGGGAGCTGTTTTTT	CASRLAGVTTGELFF
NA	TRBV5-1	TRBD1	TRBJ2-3	TGCGCCAGCAGCGTGGGGGACAGGTTTAGCACAGATACGCAGTATTTT	CASSVGDRFSTDTQYF
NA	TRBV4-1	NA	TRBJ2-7	TGCGCCAGCAGCCAAGTGATAACAAATCGGAATTACGAGCAGTACTTC	CASSQVITNRNYEQYF
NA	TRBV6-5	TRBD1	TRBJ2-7	TGTGCCAGCAGTCGACAGGGTGGAGAGCAGTACTTC	CASSRQGGEQYF
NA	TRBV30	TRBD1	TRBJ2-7	TGTGCCTGGAGCGTTCCGGACAGGGCGCTCTCCTACGAGCAGTACTTC	CAWSVPDRALSYEQYF
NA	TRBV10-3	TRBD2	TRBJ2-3	TGTGCCATCACTGTAGCGGGAGGAGATACGCAGTATTTT	CAITVAGGDTQYF
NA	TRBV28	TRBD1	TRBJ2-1	TGTGCCAGCAGACCTCGCCCCCAGGGGGCCTCCTACAATGAGCAGTTCTTC	CASRPRPQGASYNEQFF
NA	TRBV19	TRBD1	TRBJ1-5	TGTGCCAGTAGCCAGGGGGCAGTCAATAGCAATCAGCCCCAGCATTTT	CASSQGAVNSNQPQHF
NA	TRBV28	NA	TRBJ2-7	TGTGCCAGCAGTTTAGGCGGAGGCGGGACCGCCTACGAGCAGTACTTC	CASSLGGGGTAYEQYF
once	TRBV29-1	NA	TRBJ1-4	TGCAGCGTTGAAACGGGGGTGGGTAATGAAAAACTGTTTTTT	CSVETGVGNEKLFF
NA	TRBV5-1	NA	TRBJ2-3	TGCGCCAGCAGCCCCCGACTGGAATACACAGATACGCAGTATTTT	CASSPRLEYTDTQYF
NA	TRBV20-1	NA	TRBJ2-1	TGCAGTGCTATCGGAGCGGAAGAGCAGTTCTTC	CSAIGAEEQFF
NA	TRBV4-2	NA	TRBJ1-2	TGTGCCAGCAGCCAAGATCCCAGTCCAAGGTATGGCTACACCTTC	CASSQDPSPRYGYTF
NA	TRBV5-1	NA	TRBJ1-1	TGCGCCAGCAGCCTGGTAGCAGGCACTGAAGCTTTCTTT	CASSLVAGTEAFF
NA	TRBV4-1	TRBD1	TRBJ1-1	TGCGCCAGCAGCCCCCCGAGGGACAGGGAATTCCACACTGAAGCTTTCTTT	CASSPPRDREFHTEAFF
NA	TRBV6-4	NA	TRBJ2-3	TGTGCCAGCAGTGAGTCCGGTAGCACAGATACGCAGTATTTT	CASSESGSTDTQYF
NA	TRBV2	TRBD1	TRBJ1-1	TGTGCCAGCGCGACAGGGGCGAACACTGAAGCTTTCTTT	CASATGANTEAFF
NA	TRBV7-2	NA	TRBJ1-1	TGTGCCAGCAGCCTCGGGACGACCACTGAAGCTTTCTTT	CASSLGTTTEAFF
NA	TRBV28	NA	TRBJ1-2	TGTGCCAGCAGTTCCTCAGGGGCTGGTGGCTACACCTTC	CASSSSGAGGYTF
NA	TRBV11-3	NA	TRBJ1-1	TGTGCCAGCAGTTTACAGGAGAACACTGAAGCTTTCTTT	CASSLQENTEAFF
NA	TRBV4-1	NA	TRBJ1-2	TGCGCCAGCAGCCAAGATATCGATCGGGGCGCTAACTATGGCTACACCTTC	CASSQDIDRGANYGYTF
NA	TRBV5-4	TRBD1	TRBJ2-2	TGTGCCAGCAGCGTGACCGGGACAGGGAACACCGGGGAGCTGTTTTTT	CASSVTGTGNTGELFF
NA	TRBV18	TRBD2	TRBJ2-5	TGTGCCAGCTCACCAATTACTACTAGCGGGAGTGGTGAGACCCAGTACTTC	CASSPITTSGSGETQYF
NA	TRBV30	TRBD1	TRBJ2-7	TGTGCCTGGAGTCGACAGGGGTACGAGCAGTACTTC	CAWSRQGYEQYF
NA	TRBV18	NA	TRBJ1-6	TGTGCCAGCTCACCACGAAGAGAGGGAACCGTGGGTAATTCACCCCTCCACTTT	CASSPRREGTVGNSPLHF
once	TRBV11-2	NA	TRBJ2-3	TGTGCCAGCACCCTCGGGGATACGCAGTATTTT	CASTLGDTQYF
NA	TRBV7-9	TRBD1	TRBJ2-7	TGTGCCAGCAGCATAGCGGGACAGGGGCACTCCTACGAGCAGTACTTC	CASSIAGQGHSYEQYF
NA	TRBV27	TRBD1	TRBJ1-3	TGTGCCAGCAGTAAAGGCAGGGGGAATGGAAACACCATATATTTT	CASSKGRGNGNTIYF
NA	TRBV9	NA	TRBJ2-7	TGTGCCAGCAGCGTAGGTCAGGAGTCCTACGAGCAGTACTTC	CASSVGQESYEQYF
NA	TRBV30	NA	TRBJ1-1	TGTGCCTGGGACAACAGGGCCAAAGCTTTCTTT	CAWDNRAKAFF
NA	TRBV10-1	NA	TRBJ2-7	TGCGCCAGCCCAACCCCGGGACAACACCCCTACGAGCAGTACTTC	CASPTPGQHPYEQYF
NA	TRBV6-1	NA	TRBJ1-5	TGTGCCAGCAGCCGGACGGATAGCAATCAGCCCCAGCATTTT	CASSRTDSNQPQHF
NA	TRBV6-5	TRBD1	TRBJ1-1	TGTGCCAGCAGTCCAGGGGGTGGGGGTCCTGAAGCTTTCTTT	CASSPGGGGPEAFF
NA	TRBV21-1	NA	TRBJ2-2	TGTGCCAGCAACGATAAACGAGGGGAGGGTTTGGACACCGGGGAGCTGTTTTTT	CASNDKRGEGLDTGELFF
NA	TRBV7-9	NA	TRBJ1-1	TGTGCCAGCAGCTGGGAGGGGGGCACTGAAGCTTTCTTT	CASSWEGGTEAFF
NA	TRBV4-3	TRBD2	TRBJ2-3	TGCGCCAGCAGCCAAGGAACCAGCGGGAGAACAGATACGCAGTATTTT	CASSQGTSGRTDTQYF
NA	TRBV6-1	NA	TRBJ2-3	TGTGCCAGCAGTGCGGGGGGCTTCACAGATACGCAGTATTTT	CASSAGGFTDTQYF
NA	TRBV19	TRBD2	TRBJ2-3	TGTGCCAGTAGTGATAGCGGGAGGTATACGCAGTATTTT	CASSDSGRYTQYF
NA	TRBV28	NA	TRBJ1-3	TGTGCCAGCCGCCACGAGAACACCATATATTTT	CASRHENTIYF
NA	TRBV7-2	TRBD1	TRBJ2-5	TGTGCCAGCAGCTTCTCCTCAGGGGGTCAAGAGACCCAGTACTTC	CASSFSSGGQETQYF
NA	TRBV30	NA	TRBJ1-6	TGTGCCTGGAGTATAGAGACGGTGGGTTCACCCCTCCACTTT	CAWSIETVGSPLHF